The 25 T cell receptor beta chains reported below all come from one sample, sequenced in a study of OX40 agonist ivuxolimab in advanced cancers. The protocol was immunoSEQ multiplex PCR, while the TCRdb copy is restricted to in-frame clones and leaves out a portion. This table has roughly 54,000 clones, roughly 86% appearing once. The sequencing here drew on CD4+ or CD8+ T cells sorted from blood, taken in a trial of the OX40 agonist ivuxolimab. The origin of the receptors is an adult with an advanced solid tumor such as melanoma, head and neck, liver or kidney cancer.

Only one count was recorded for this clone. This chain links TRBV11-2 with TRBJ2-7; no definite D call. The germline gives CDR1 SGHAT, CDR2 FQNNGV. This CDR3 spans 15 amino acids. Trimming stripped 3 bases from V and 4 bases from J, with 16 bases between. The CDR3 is CASSLELHGGYEQYF. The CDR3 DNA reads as TGTGCCAGCAGCTTGGAGCTCCACGGCGGTTACGAGCAGTACTTC.

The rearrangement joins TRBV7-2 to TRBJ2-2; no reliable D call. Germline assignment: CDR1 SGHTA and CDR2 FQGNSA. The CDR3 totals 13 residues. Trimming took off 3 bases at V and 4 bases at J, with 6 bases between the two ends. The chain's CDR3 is CASSFSLTGELFF. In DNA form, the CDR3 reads TGTGCCAGCAGCTTCAGTCTCACCGGGGAGCTGTTTTTT.

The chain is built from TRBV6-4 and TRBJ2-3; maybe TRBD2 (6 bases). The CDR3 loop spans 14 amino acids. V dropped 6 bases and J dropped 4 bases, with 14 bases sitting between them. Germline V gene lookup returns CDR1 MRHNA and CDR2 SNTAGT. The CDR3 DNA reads TGTGCCAGCAGCGGCGGGATTGGCGCAGATACGCAGTATTTT. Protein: CASSGGIGADTQYF.

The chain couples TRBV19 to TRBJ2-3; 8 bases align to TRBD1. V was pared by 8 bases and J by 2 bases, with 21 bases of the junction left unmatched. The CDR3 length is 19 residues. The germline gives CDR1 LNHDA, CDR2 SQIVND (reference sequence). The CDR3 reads CASLTLDVGTGSYTDTQYF. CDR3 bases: TGTGCCAGTTTGACCCTCGATGTGGGGACAGGTTCGTACACAGATACGCAGTATTTT.

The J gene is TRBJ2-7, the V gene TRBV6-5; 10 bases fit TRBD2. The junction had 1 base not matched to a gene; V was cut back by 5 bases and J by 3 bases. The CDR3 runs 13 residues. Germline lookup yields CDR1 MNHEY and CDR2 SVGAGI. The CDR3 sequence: CASSASGSYEQYF. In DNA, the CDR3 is TGTGCCAGCAGTGCTAGCGGGAGCTACGAGCAGTACTTC.

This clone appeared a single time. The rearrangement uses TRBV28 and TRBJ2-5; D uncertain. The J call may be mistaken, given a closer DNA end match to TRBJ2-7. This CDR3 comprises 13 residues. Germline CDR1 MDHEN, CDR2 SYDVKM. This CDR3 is CAIAAPEHYEQYF. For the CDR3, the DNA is TGTGCCATTGCGGCGCCGGAACACTACGAGCAGTACTTC.

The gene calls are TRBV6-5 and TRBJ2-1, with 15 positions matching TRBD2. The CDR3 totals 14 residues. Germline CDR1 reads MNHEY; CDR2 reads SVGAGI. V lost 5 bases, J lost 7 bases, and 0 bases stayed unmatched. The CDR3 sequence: CASSGTSGRNEQFF. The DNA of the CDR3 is TGTGCCAGCAGTGGGACTAGCGGGAGGAATGAGCAGTTCTTC.

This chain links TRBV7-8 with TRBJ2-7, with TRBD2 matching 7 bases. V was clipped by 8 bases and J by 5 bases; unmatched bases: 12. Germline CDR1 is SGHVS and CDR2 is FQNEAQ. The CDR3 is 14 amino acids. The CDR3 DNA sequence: TGTGCCAGCCGTAAGGGCGGGAGCCGAAACGAGCAGTACTTC. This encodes CASRKGGSRNEQYF.

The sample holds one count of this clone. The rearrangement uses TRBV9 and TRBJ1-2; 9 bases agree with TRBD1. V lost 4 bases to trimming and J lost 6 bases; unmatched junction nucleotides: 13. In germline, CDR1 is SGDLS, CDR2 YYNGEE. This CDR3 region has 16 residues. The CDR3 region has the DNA TGTGCCAGCAGCACCACAGGACAGGGGCAAGGGAATGGCTACACCTTC. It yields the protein CASSTTGQGQGNGYTF.

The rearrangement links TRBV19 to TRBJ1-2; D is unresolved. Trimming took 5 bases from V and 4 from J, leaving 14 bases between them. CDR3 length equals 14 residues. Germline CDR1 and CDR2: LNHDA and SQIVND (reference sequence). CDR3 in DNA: TGTGCCAGTAGTCGAACCGGGATCGGCTATGGCTACACCTTC. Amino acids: CASSRTGIGYGYTF.

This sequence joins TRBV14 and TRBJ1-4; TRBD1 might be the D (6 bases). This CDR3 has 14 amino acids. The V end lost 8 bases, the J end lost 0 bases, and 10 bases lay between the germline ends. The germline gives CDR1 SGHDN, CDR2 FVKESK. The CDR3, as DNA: TGTGCCAGCGGACAGCTTGCAACTAATGAAAAACTGTTTTTT. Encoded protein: CASGQLATNEKLFF.

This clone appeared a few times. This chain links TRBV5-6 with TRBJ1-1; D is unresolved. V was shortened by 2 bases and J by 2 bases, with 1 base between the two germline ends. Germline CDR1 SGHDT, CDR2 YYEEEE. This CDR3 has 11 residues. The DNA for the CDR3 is TGTGCCAGCAGCTTAAACACTGAAGCTTTCTTT. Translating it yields CASSLNTEAFF.

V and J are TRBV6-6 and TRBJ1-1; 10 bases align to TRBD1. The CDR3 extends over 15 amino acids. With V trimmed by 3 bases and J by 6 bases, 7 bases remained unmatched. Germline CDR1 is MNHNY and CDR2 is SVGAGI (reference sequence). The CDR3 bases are TGTGCCAGCAGTTATTCGGACAGGGGGAGGCCTGAAGCTTTCTTT. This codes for CASSYSDRGRPEAFF.

The CDR3 here is CASSLRVGGTGANVLTF. DNA for the CDR3: TGTGCCAGCAGTTTAAGGGTAGGGGGAACTGGGGCCAACGTCCTGACTTTC. The genes are TRBV13 and TRBJ2-6; possibly TRBD1 for D (6 bases). There are 17 residues in the CDR3. Germline V gives CDR1 PRHDT, CDR2 FYEKMQ (reference sequence). Trimming took off 6 bases at V and 2 bases at J, with 17 bases between the two ends.

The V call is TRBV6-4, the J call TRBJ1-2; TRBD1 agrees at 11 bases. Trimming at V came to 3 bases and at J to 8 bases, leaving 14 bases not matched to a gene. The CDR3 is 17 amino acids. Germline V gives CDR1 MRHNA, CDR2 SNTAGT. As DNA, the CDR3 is TGTGCCAGCAGTGAAAACTATCGGACAGGGGGCCCTTGGGGCTACACCTTC. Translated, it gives CASSENYRTGGPWGYTF.

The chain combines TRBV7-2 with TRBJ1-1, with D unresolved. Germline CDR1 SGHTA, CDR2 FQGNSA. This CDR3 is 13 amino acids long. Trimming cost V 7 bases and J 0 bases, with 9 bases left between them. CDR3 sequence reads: CASKLYLNTEAFF. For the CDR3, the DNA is TGTGCCAGCAAACTCTATCTGAACACTGAAGCTTTCTTT.

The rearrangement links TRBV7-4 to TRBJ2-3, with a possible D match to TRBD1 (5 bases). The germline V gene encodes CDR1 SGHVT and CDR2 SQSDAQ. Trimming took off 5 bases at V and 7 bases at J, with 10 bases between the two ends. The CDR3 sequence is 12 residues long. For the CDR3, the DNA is TGTGCCAGCAGCCCGACAGCCCATACGCAGTATTTT. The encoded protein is CASSPTAHTQYF.

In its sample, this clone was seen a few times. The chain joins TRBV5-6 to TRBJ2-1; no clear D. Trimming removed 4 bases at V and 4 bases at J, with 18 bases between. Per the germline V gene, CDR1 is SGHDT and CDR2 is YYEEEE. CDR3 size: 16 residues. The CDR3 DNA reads TGTGCCAGCAGCCCCCAAAGAATCTTCGCTTACAATGAGCAGTTCTTC. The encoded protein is CASSPQRIFAYNEQFF. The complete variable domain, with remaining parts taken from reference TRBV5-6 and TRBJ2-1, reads DAGVTQSPTHLIKTRGQQVTLRCSPKSGHDTVSWYQQALGQGPQFIFQYYEEEERQRGNFPDRFSGHQFPNYSSELNVNALLLGDSALYLCASSPQRIFAYNEQFFGPGTRLTVL.

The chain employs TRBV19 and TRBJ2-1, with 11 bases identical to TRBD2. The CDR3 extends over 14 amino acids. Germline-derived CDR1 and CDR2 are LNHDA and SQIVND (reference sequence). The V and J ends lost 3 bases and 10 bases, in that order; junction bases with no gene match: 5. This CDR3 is CASSMGLAAGEQFF. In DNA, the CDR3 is TGTGCCAGTAGTATGGGACTAGCGGCGGGGGAGCAGTTCTTC. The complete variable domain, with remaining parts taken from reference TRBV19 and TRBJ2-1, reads DGGITQSPKYLFRKEGQNVTLSCEQNLNHDAMYWYRQDPGQGLRLIYYSQIVNDFQKGDIAEGYSVSREKKESFPLTVTSAQKNPTAFYLCASSMGLAAGEQFFGPGTRLTVL.

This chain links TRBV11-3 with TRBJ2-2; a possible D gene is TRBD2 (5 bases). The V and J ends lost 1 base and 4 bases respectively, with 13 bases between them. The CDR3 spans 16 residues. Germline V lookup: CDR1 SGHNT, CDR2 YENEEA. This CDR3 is CASSLAGGLGTGELFF. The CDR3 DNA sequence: TGTGCCAGCAGCTTAGCTGGCGGGTTGGGCACCGGGGAGCTGTTTTTT.

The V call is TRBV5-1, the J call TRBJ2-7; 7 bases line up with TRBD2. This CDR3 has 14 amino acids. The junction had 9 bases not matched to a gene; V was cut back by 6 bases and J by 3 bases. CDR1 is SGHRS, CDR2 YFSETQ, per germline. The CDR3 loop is CASNSSGGSYEQYF. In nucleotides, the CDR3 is TGCGCCAGCAACTCTTCCGGCGGGAGCTACGAGCAGTACTTC.

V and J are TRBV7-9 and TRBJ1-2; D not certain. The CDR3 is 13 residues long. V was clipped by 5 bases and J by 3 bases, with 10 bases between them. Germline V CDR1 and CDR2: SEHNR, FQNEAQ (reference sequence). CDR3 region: CASSPSGYYGYTF. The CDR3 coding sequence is TGTGCCAGCAGCCCATCGGGGTACTATGGCTACACCTTC.

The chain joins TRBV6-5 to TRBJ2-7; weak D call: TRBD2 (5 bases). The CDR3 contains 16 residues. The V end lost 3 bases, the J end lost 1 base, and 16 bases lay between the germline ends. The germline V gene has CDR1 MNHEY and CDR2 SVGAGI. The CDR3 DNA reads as TGTGCCAGCAGTTATACGACCGGAGGCAGATCCTACGAGCAGTACTTC. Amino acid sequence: CASSYTTGGRSYEQYF.

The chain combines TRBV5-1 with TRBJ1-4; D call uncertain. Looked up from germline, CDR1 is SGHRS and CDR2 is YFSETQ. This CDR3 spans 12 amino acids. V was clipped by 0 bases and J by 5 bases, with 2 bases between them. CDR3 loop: CASSLGNEKLFF. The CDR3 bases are TGCGCCAGCAGCTTGGGGAATGAAAAACTGTTTTTT.

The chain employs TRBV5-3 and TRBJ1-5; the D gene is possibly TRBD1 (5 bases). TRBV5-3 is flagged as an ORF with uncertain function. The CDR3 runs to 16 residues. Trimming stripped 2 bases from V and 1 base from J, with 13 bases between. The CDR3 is CARSFGEGQSNQPQHF. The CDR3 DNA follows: TGTGCCAGAAGCTTCGGAGAGGGGCAGAGCAATCAGCCCCAGCATTTT.